The 13 T cell receptor beta chains given below trace back to one sample, sequenced in a study of blood T cell repertoires in COVID-19. The table came from immunoSEQ multiplex PCR; TCRdb's copy has only in-frame clones and leaves some out. The sample lists more than 110,000 clones, less than 85% occurring once. Specimen: PBMCs or T cells enriched from blood (not recorded which). The receptor set was obtained from a woman aged 18 to 35 who had been exposed to COVID-19.

In this sample, this clone turned up a few times. A read error may explain this, as a much larger clone is one base away. The same CDR3 is also encoded by other DNA sequences in this sample. V gene TRBV27 combines with J gene TRBJ1-2, with a weak D call TRBD1 (6 bases). Trimming took off 3 bases at V and 5 bases at J, with 10 bases between the two ends. Germline V gene data show CDR1 as MNHEY and CDR2 as SMNVEV (reference sequence). There are 13 residues in the CDR3. CDR3 region: CASSFARGYGYTF. CDR3 nucleotides: TGTGCCAGCAGTTTCGCCAGGGGTTATGGCTACACCTTC.

This chain connects TRBV2 to TRBJ1-2; D gene ambiguous. Trimming shortened V by 5 bases and J by 9 bases, and 10 bases separated the two germline ends. The CDR3 has 11 amino acids. Germline values: CDR1 SNHLY, CDR2 FYNNEI. CDR3 sequence: CASSPLSSYTF. DNA of the CDR3: TGTGCCAGCAGTCCTCTTTCTAGCTACACCTTC.

The sample holds many counts of this clone. CDR3 loop: CASSPAGQGNEKLFF. The CDR3 DNA sequence: TGTGCCAGCTCACCTGCGGGACAGGGGAATGAAAAACTGTTTTTT. V usage is TRBV18 and J usage is TRBJ1-4, with 10 bases aligning to TRBD1. CDR3 length equals 15 residues. CDR1 is KGHSH, CDR2 LQKENI, per germline. V lost 3 bases, J lost 5 bases, and 3 bases stayed unmatched.

This sequence joins TRBV15 and TRBJ2-7; possibly TRBD1 for D (6 bases). Trimming shortened V by 3 bases and J by 7 bases, and 25 bases separated the two germline ends. This CDR3 is 17 amino acids long. Germline assignment: CDR1 LNHNV and CDR2 YYDKDF (reference sequence). The DNA for the CDR3 is TGTGCCACCAGCAGCCTCTCCCGGGACACCACCCGGGGAGAGCAGTACTTC. It codes for CATSSLSRDTTRGEQYF.

The J gene is TRBJ1-1, the V gene TRBV28; D gene ambiguous. This CDR3 contains 13 residues. Germline V lookup: CDR1 MDHEN, CDR2 SYDVKM. The ends were cut back, 6 bases at V and 1 base at J, with 9 bases in the middle. As DNA, the CDR3 is TGTGCCAGCAGGGCACGGGGGAACACTGAAGCTTTCTTT. Its protein product is CASRARGNTEAFF.

The genes are TRBV6-2 or TRBV6-3 and TRBJ1-1; D unclear. V lost 6 bases, J lost 7 bases, and 12 bases lay in between. CDR1 MNHEY and CDR2 SVGEGT come from the germline V gene. This CDR3 has 12 residues. CDR3 amino acids: CASSTEIYEAFF. In DNA form, the CDR3 reads TGTGCCAGCAGCACAGAAATTTATGAAGCTTTCTTT.

This chain connects TRBV30 to TRBJ2-3; 7 nucleotides match TRBD2. CDR1 GTSNPN and CDR2 SVGIG come from the germline V gene (reference sequence). The CDR3 runs to 16 residues. With V trimmed by 0 bases and J by 6 bases, 12 bases remained unmatched. CDR3 residues: CAWSVLSGTPGDTQYF. In DNA form, the CDR3 reads TGTGCCTGGAGTGTTTTAAGCGGGACCCCAGGTGATACGCAGTATTTT.

The chain combines TRBV19 with TRBJ1-1, with TRBD1 matching 9 bases. In germline, CDR1 is LNHDA, CDR2 SQIVND (reference sequence). The CDR3 is 14 residues long. Trimming cost V 7 bases and J 1 base; bases outside gene matches: 4. The CDR3 spells CASKRTGENTEAFF. CDR3 DNA: TGTGCCAGTAAACGGACAGGGGAGAACACTGAAGCTTTCTTT.

This rearrangement joins TRBV6-1 to TRBJ2-1, with 7 bases identical to TRBD2. V shed 4 bases, J shed 4 bases, and the junction held 16 bases outside the gene matches. Germline V gene lookup returns CDR1 MNHNS and CDR2 SASEGT. The CDR3 spans 18 residues. The DNA for the CDR3 is TGTGCCAGCAGTGCAGGAGGCCTGGGACTAAATCAGTACAATGAGCAGTTCTTC. Protein sequence: CASSAGGLGLNQYNEQFF.

V usage is TRBV19 and J usage is TRBJ2-3, with 10 positions matching TRBD2. Trimming removed 3 bases from V and 4 bases from J; junction bases left unmatched: 7. From germline, CDR1 is LNHDA and CDR2 SQIVND (reference sequence). This CDR3 spans 16 amino acids. The CDR3 loop reads CASSIWASGSSDTQYF. CDR3 nucleotides: TGTGCCAGTAGTATTTGGGCTAGCGGGAGTTCAGATACGCAGTATTTT.

The genes are TRBV30 and TRBJ1-2, with D unclear. Trimming shortened V by 3 bases and J by 3 bases, and 17 bases separated the two germline ends. Germline loops: CDR1 GTSNPN, CDR2 SVGIG (reference sequence). The CDR3 runs to 15 residues. This chain's CDR3 is CAWSNFPAGYYGYTF. DNA of the CDR3: TGTGCCTGGAGCAACTTCCCGGCAGGCTACTATGGCTACACCTTC.

The V gene is TRBV5-1, the J gene TRBJ1-4; no reliable D call. V lost 0 bases and J lost 0, with 12 bases in between. The CDR3 has 17 amino acids. Germline V gene sequence: CDR1 SGHRS, CDR2 YFSETQ. The CDR3 reads CASSLGPSGPTNEKLFF. CDR3 DNA: TGCGCCAGCAGCTTGGGACCCTCGGGTCCAACTAATGAAAAACTGTTTTTT.

The chain joins TRBV6-2 or TRBV6-3 to TRBJ2-7; D is unresolved. Trimming removed 2 bases at V and 0 bases at J, with 8 bases between. The CDR3 sequence is 14 residues long. Germline assignment: CDR1 MNHEY and CDR2 SVGEGT. Here the CDR3 DNA reads TGTGCCAGCAGTTACCAGTGGAGCTCCTACGAGCAGTACTTC. Amino acids: CASSYQWSSYEQYF.